Presented here are 9 T cell receptor beta chains from one specimen sequenced in a study of early T cells in non-severe SARS-CoV-2 infection. From the 5' RACE reads, TCRdb called clonotypes with MiXCR, one entry per CDR3 protein. The sample contains tens of thousands of distinct CDR3 sequences, around 15% of which appear only once. The material sequenced was whole blood. The receptor set was obtained from an adult who was a healthcare worker with PCR-confirmed SARS-CoV-2 infection or an uninfected control (not recorded which).

The chain has TRBV29-1 and TRBJ2-1; 14 nucleotides match TRBD2. Trimming at V came to 4 bases and at J to 12 bases, leaving 11 bases not matched to a gene. Looked up from germline, CDR1 is SQVTM and CDR2 is ANQGSEA. The CDR3 length is 15 residues. For the CDR3, the DNA is TGCAGCGTTGGGCCAGGGACTAGCGGGAGTTCTGTGCAGTTCTTC. Protein: CSVGPGTSGSSVQFF.

V usage is TRBV11-1 and J usage is TRBJ2-7; 11 bases are a match to TRBD2. CDR3 length: 16 amino acids. Germline V CDR1 and CDR2: SGHAT, FQDESV (reference sequence). V trimming: 1 base; J trimming: 2 bases; junction bases outside the gene matches: 4. The CDR3, as DNA: TGTGCCAGCAGCTTAGAAATAGCGGGAGGGCCCTACGAGCAGTACTTC. This gives the protein CASSLEIAGGPYEQYF.

This clonotype came up a few times. The rearrangement links TRBV19 to TRBJ2-1; D may be TRBD1 (5 bases). V lost 3 bases and J 6 bases, leaving 12 bases between the germline ends. Germline CDR1 and CDR2: LNHDA and SQIVND (reference sequence). The CDR3 runs 14 residues. CDR3 DNA sequence: TGTGCCAGTAGTATCCACCCAGGGTCCAATGAGCAGTTCTTC. Its translation is CASSIHPGSNEQFF.

The V call is TRBV18, the J call TRBJ2-1; 13 bases map to TRBD2. Per the germline V gene, CDR1 is KGHSH and CDR2 is LQKENI. Germline trimming cut 3 bases from V and 5 bases from J; bases unmatched to any gene: 7. The CDR3 consists of 17 residues. The CDR3 loop is CASSPRLAGGPNNEQFF. The CDR3 DNA follows: TGTGCCAGCTCACCTCGACTAGCGGGAGGTCCCAACAATGAGCAGTTCTTC.

The V gene is TRBV2, the J gene TRBJ1-6; TRBD1 aligns across 7 bases. Germline V CDR1 and CDR2: SNHLY, FYNNEI. V dropped 6 bases and J dropped 6; count of bases not matched to a gene: 5. This CDR3 is 14 amino acids long. CDR3 protein: CASRATGPNSPLHF. The CDR3 DNA reads TGTGCCAGCAGAGCGACAGGGCCTAATTCACCCCTCCACTTT.

This clonotype was seen at least ten times. The V and J genes are TRBV4-1 and TRBJ2-1; 11 nucleotides line up with TRBD1. Germline values: CDR1 MGHRA, CDR2 YSYEKL. The CDR3 is 15 amino acids. With 4 bases clipped from V and 7 bases from J, the junction kept 6 bases outside the gene matches. The CDR3 DNA is TGCGCCAGCAGCCGTACCCGGGACAGGGGGAATGAGCAGTTCTTC. The encoded protein is CASSRTRDRGNEQFF.

Comments on this clonotype: Since a much larger clone is just one base distant, this may be a read error. This rearrangement joins TRBV2 to TRBJ1-2; D unresolved. Germline V gene data show CDR1 as SNHLY and CDR2 as FYNNEI. The CDR3 is made up of 13 amino acids. The V end was cut by 3 bases, the J end by 0 bases, with 5 bases between. Written as DNA, the CDR3 is TGTGCCAGCAGTGATTATGCTAACTATGGCTACACCTTC. Translating it yields CASSDYANYGYTF.

The sample holds many counts of this clonotype. The CDR3 protein is CASSYSWGFRGNTIYF. CDR3 nucleotides: TGTGCCAGCAGTTACAGCTGGGGGTTTCGAGGAAACACCATATATTTT. The V call is TRBV6-5, the J call TRBJ1-3; D perhaps matches TRBD1 (5 bases). This CDR3 contains 16 residues. Looked up from germline, CDR1 is MNHEY and CDR2 is SVGAGI. Trimming cost V 2 bases and J 4 bases, with 15 bases left between them.

The chain links TRBV3-1 to TRBJ1-2; D unresolved. This CDR3 is 14 amino acids long. Germline V gene lookup returns CDR1 LGHDT and CDR2 YNNKEL (reference sequence). V lost 2 bases and J lost 4, with 11 bases in between. This chain's CDR3 is CASSQTSSRYGYTF. CDR3 DNA sequence: TGTGCCAGCAGCCAAACATCAAGCCGCTATGGCTACACCTTC.